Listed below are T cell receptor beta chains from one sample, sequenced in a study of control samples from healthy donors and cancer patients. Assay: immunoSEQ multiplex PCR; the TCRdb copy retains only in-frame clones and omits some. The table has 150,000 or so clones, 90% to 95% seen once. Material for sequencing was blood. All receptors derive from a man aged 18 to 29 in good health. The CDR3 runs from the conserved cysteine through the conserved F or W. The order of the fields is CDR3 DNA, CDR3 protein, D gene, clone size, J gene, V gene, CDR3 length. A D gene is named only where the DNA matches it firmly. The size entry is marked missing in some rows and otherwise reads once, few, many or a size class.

cdr3_nt: TGTGCCAGCAGTTACTCGACTCCTAACTTCTACAATGAGCAGTTCTTC
cdr3_aa: CASSYSTPNFYNEQFF
d_call: NA
clone_size: NA
j_call: TRBJ2-1
v_call: TRBV6-5
cdr3_length: 16

cdr3_nt: TGTGCCAGCTCACCCGGGACAGGGGGGAACACTGAAGCTTTCTTT
cdr3_aa: CASSPGTGGNTEAFF
d_call: TRBD1
clone_size: NA
j_call: TRBJ1-1
v_call: TRBV18
cdr3_length: 15

cdr3_nt: TGTGCCAGCAGCTTAGGTAGGACAACTTATGGCTACACCTTC
cdr3_aa: CASSLGRTTYGYTF
d_call: NA
clone_size: NA
j_call: TRBJ1-2
v_call: TRBV11-2
cdr3_length: 14

cdr3_nt: TGTGCCAGTAACCCACAGGGGAACACTGAAGCTTTCTTT
cdr3_aa: CASNPQGNTEAFF
d_call: NA
clone_size: NA
j_call: TRBJ1-1
v_call: TRBV19
cdr3_length: 13

cdr3_nt: TGTGCCAGCAGTTTATCGCGAGGGATGAACACTGAAGCTTTCTTT
cdr3_aa: CASSLSRGMNTEAFF
d_call: NA
clone_size: NA
j_call: TRBJ1-1
v_call: TRBV27
cdr3_length: 15

cdr3_nt: TGTGCCAGCAGCCGGACAGGGGAAACTGAAGCTTTCTTT
cdr3_aa: CASSRTGETEAFF
d_call: TRBD1
clone_size: few
j_call: TRBJ1-1
v_call: TRBV6-5
cdr3_length: 13

cdr3_nt: TGTGCCTGGAGTGTAAGGGGGCTAGGGCAGTACTTC
cdr3_aa: CAWSVRGLGQYF
d_call: TRBD1
clone_size: NA
j_call: TRBJ2-7
v_call: TRBV30
cdr3_length: 12

cdr3_nt: TGTGCCAGCAGCTTGGAGGGCCCAGGGAACACTGAAGCTTTCTTT
cdr3_aa: CASSLEGPGNTEAFF
d_call: NA
clone_size: NA
j_call: TRBJ1-1
v_call: TRBV5-4
cdr3_length: 15

cdr3_nt: TGTGCCAGTAGTCAGGCCTCTGGGGCCAACGTCCTGACTTTC
cdr3_aa: CASSQASGANVLTF
d_call: NA
clone_size: NA
j_call: TRBJ2-6
v_call: TRBV19
cdr3_length: 14

cdr3_nt: TGCAGCGTCCCGACAGGGCCTAGGGCTGAAGCTTTCTTT
cdr3_aa: CSVPTGPRAEAFF
d_call: TRBD1
clone_size: NA
j_call: TRBJ1-1
v_call: TRBV29-1
cdr3_length: 13

cdr3_nt: TGTGCCAGCAACCTACTAGCGGGAGGAACCTACGAGCAGTACTTC
cdr3_aa: CASNLLAGGTYEQYF
d_call: TRBD2
clone_size: NA
j_call: TRBJ2-7
v_call: TRBV6-5
cdr3_length: 15

cdr3_nt: TGCGCCAGCAGTAGCGACGGGGGGGCCGGGGAGACCCAGTACTTC
cdr3_aa: CASSSDGGAGETQYF
d_call: TRBD2
clone_size: NA
j_call: TRBJ2-5
v_call: TRBV5-1
cdr3_length: 15

cdr3_nt: TGTGCCAGCAGCTTAAGGAACCCCCCCTACGAGCAGTACTTC
cdr3_aa: CASSLRNPPYEQYF
d_call: NA
clone_size: NA
j_call: TRBJ2-7
v_call: TRBV7-9
cdr3_length: 14

cdr3_nt: TGTGCCAGTAGTCCGTCTGCAGATACGCAGTATTTT
cdr3_aa: CASSPSADTQYF
d_call: NA
clone_size: NA
j_call: TRBJ2-3
v_call: TRBV19
cdr3_length: 12

cdr3_nt: TGTGCCAGCAGCTTTGGGGCACATGGTTCTCGAAGCACCATATATTTT
cdr3_aa: CASSFGAHGSRSTIYF
d_call: NA
clone_size: NA
j_call: TRBJ1-3
v_call: TRBV5-6
cdr3_length: 16

cdr3_nt: TGTGCCAGCACAGCCGGGACTAGCATCCGGGAGACCCAGTACTTC
cdr3_aa: CASTAGTSIRETQYF
d_call: TRBD2
clone_size: NA
j_call: TRBJ2-5
v_call: TRBV6-1
cdr3_length: 15

cdr3_nt: TGTGCCTGGACCCCTGGGGGGGCTATCAATCAGCCCCAGCATTTT
cdr3_aa: CAWTPGGAINQPQHF
d_call: NA
clone_size: NA
j_call: TRBJ1-5
v_call: TRBV30
cdr3_length: 15

cdr3_nt: TGTGCCAGCAGCATAACAGGTCCCTATGGCTACACCTTC
cdr3_aa: CASSITGPYGYTF
d_call: NA
clone_size: NA
j_call: TRBJ1-2
v_call: TRBV6-2/TRBV6-3
cdr3_length: 13

cdr3_nt: TGTGCCAGCTCCCCAGGGACAGCCCTCTCCTACGAGCAGTACTTC
cdr3_aa: CASSPGTALSYEQYF
d_call: TRBD1
clone_size: few
j_call: TRBJ2-7
v_call: TRBV18
cdr3_length: 15

cdr3_nt: TGTGCCAGCAGCCAAGGGATAGCGGTCTCCTACAATGAGCAGTTCTTC
cdr3_aa: CASSQGIAVSYNEQFF
d_call: NA
clone_size: NA
j_call: TRBJ2-1
v_call: TRBV3-1/TRBV3-2
cdr3_length: 16

cdr3_nt: TGTGCCAGCAGCCCGTACAGGGGATCAGATACGCAGTATTTT
cdr3_aa: CASSPYRGSDTQYF
d_call: TRBD1
clone_size: once
j_call: TRBJ2-3
v_call: TRBV14
cdr3_length: 14

cdr3_nt: TGTGCCAGCAAGGTGGCAGCGTCTAATGAAAAACTGTTTTTT
cdr3_aa: CASKVAASNEKLFF
d_call: NA
clone_size: NA
j_call: TRBJ1-4
v_call: TRBV6-5
cdr3_length: 14

cdr3_nt: TGTGCCAGCGGGGGGGATGCCACCGGGGAGCTGTTTTTT
cdr3_aa: CASGGDATGELFF
d_call: TRBD2
clone_size: NA
j_call: TRBJ2-2
v_call: TRBV27
cdr3_length: 13

cdr3_nt: TGTGCCAGCACCCGCACAGATACGCAGTATTTT
cdr3_aa: CASTRTDTQYF
d_call: NA
clone_size: few
j_call: TRBJ2-3
v_call: TRBV7-2
cdr3_length: 11

cdr3_nt: TGCGCCAGCAGCTTACAAGGGGGGGGTCAGCCCCAGCATTTT
cdr3_aa: CASSLQGGGQPQHF
d_call: NA
clone_size: NA
j_call: TRBJ1-5
v_call: TRBV5-1
cdr3_length: 14

cdr3_nt: TGCGCCAGCAGCTTGGCTTCGCGGAACTCCTACGAGCAGTACTTC
cdr3_aa: CASSLASRNSYEQYF
d_call: NA
clone_size: NA
j_call: TRBJ2-7
v_call: TRBV5-1
cdr3_length: 15

cdr3_nt: TGTGCCAGCTCACCACTACGGGACAGTGGAAACACCATATATTTT
cdr3_aa: CASSPLRDSGNTIYF
d_call: TRBD1
clone_size: NA
j_call: TRBJ1-3
v_call: TRBV18
cdr3_length: 15

cdr3_nt: TGTGCCAGCAGCTGGGGACGGCGTAGCGAGCAGTACTTC
cdr3_aa: CASSWGRRSEQYF
d_call: NA
clone_size: NA
j_call: TRBJ2-7
v_call: TRBV5-4
cdr3_length: 13

cdr3_nt: TGTGCCAGTAGTATGGAGGGGTGGGCCGGGGAGCTGTTTTTT
cdr3_aa: CASSMEGWAGELFF
d_call: NA
clone_size: NA
j_call: TRBJ2-2
v_call: TRBV19
cdr3_length: 14

cdr3_nt: TGTGCCTGGGGTGGGGACAGTATTGAAGCTTTCTTT
cdr3_aa: CAWGGDSIEAFF
d_call: TRBD1
clone_size: NA
j_call: TRBJ1-1
v_call: TRBV30
cdr3_length: 12

cdr3_nt: TGCAGCGTTGTGTTCGGAGGACTTAGTCAGCCCCAGCATTTT
cdr3_aa: CSVVFGGLSQPQHF
d_call: NA
clone_size: NA
j_call: TRBJ1-5
v_call: TRBV29-1
cdr3_length: 14

cdr3_nt: TGTGCCAGCAGTTACTCCGGGACAGGGGAGAATCAGCCCCAGCATTTT
cdr3_aa: CASSYSGTGENQPQHF
d_call: TRBD1
clone_size: NA
j_call: TRBJ1-5
v_call: TRBV6-5
cdr3_length: 16